This T cell receptor (beta chain) was recovered during a study of CD8 T cells in ankylosing spondylitis (dated by TCRdb to 2015 to 2018). General notes on the study: To find TCR variants linked to disease, the study profiled T cell receptor beta repertoires in ankylosing spondylitis patients and healthy donors. The full study cohort comprised 20 to 30 ankylosing spondylitis patients and 85 to 120 healthy donors. Peripheral blood was sampled, and synovial fluid was also collected from ankylosing spondylitis patients.

To note about this clonotype: It has no known antigen specificity. No base-level quality is on record; no much larger clone is a single base apart.

The sequencer was an Illumina HiSeq 2500. Quantitative 5'-RACE with molecular barcodes was the method used to prepare the TCR beta libraries. In the authors' own workflow: Disease-linked TCR variants were identified with a new computational method built on a probabilistic model of VDJ rearrangement. The public reads were reprocessed in TCRdb via fastp at Q25 and MiXCR, keeping in-frame beta chains. All rows with the same CDR3 protein become a single entry with the most common DNA and genes. It is TCRdb's table, rather than the study itself, that gives the V and J calls and clone size. The sample includes about 800,000 distinct CDR3 sequences, with over 9.5% observed a single time. The ten largest clones capture more than 0.5% of the sample. The paper as a whole reports these results and caveats: Some of the motif variants had been reported before in the synovial fluid and blood of reactive arthritis patients, a finding that suggests common disease-initiation mechanisms. According to the report, matched synovial fluid samples from ankylosing spondylitis patients were significantly enriched for the disease-linked clones. A CD8+ phenotype was shown by the disease-linked clones, which were found at relatively low frequencies in peripheral blood. Blood from ankylosing spondylitis patients appeared to be characterized by a TCR beta motif composed of eight highly homologous amino acid variants.

Trimming removed 4 bases from V and 3 bases from J, leaving 16 bases between the germline ends. The germline V gene supplies CDR1 LGHNA and CDR2 YNFKEQ. The CDR3 covers 15 residues, taking in both the cysteine and the phenylalanine. The entry retains the CDR3 DNA only, 45 bases that are in frame from base 1. Recombination linked TRBV4-2 to TRBJ2-7; possibly the D gene is TRBD2, per 7 matching bases. This sequence originates from a male donor with ankylosing spondylitis. Sample: blood, either unsorted or a sorted T cell fraction (not recorded which). The DNA reads as follows: TGTGCCAGCAGCCGCTCTGGCGGGGGCAGCTACGAGCAGTACTTC. Translation gives CASSRSGGGSYEQYF.